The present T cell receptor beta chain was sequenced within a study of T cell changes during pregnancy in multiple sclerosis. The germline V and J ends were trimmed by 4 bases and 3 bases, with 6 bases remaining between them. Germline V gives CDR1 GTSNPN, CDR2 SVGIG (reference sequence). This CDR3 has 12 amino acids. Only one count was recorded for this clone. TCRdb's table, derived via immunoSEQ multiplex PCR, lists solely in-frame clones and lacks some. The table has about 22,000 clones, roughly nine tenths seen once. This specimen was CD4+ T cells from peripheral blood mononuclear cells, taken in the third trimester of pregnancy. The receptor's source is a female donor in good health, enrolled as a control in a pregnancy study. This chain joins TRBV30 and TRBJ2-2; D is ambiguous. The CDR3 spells CAWIPDTGELFF. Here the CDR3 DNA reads TGTGCCTGGATTCCGGACACCGGGGAGCTGTTTTTT.